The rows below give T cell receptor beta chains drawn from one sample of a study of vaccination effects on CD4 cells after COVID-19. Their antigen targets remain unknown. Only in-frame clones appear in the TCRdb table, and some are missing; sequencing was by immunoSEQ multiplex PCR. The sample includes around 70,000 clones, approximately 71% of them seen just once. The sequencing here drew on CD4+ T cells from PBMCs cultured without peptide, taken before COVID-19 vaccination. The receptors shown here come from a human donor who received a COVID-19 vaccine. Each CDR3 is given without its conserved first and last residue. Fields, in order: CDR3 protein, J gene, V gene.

CDR3aa: ASSLVRGGTDTQY; j_gene: TRBJ2-3; v_gene: TRBV7-2
CDR3aa: ASSPSGSNQPQH; j_gene: TRBJ1-5; v_gene: TRBV18
CDR3aa: ASSVGRYTDTQY; j_gene: TRBJ2-3; v_gene: TRBV6-4
CDR3aa: ASSPGRTGTQPQH; j_gene: TRBJ1-5; v_gene: TRBV18
CDR3aa: ASSDGGSDTEAF; j_gene: TRBJ1-1; v_gene: TRBV6-2/TRBV6-3
CDR3aa: ASSQRTLQVYGYT; j_gene: TRBJ1-2; v_gene: TRBV3-1/TRBV3-2
CDR3aa: ASSIGLPDGYT; j_gene: TRBJ1-2; v_gene: TRBV19
CDR3aa: ASSLVSGHYGYT; j_gene: TRBJ1-2; v_gene: TRBV5-6
CDR3aa: ASTPSGGGTEAF; j_gene: TRBJ1-1; v_gene: TRBV28
CDR3aa: ASSRDVYGYT; j_gene: TRBJ1-2; v_gene: TRBV19
CDR3aa: ASSRGTSRSGTDTQY; j_gene: TRBJ2-3; v_gene: TRBV18
CDR3aa: ASSSGTSNSPLH; j_gene: TRBJ1-6; v_gene: TRBV5-1
CDR3aa: ASSQGQPGNTIY; j_gene: TRBJ1-3; v_gene: TRBV5-4
CDR3aa: ASSSGTGNTIY; j_gene: TRBJ1-3; v_gene: TRBV18
CDR3aa: ASSSRVGTDTQY; j_gene: TRBJ2-3; v_gene: TRBV5-6
CDR3aa: ATGGQYNEQF; j_gene: TRBJ2-1; v_gene: TRBV10-3
CDR3aa: AISVNGGAGETQY; j_gene: TRBJ2-5; v_gene: TRBV10-3
CDR3aa: ASSPPGGYETQY; j_gene: TRBJ2-5; v_gene: TRBV18
CDR3aa: AWRKPGFDNEQF; j_gene: TRBJ2-1; v_gene: TRBV30
CDR3aa: ASSPIDTFGTDTQY; j_gene: TRBJ2-3; v_gene: TRBV5-4